A selection of T cell receptor beta chains follows, all from one sample in a study of blood T cell repertoires in COVID-19. The assay was immunoSEQ multiplex PCR, and TCRdb's table has in-frame clones only and misses some. The sample lists hundreds of thousands of clones; roughly 88% were seen once. Sequenced material: peripheral blood. The source is a woman between 50 and 59 years old with active or convalescent COVID-19. Each CDR3 is given with its conserved first and last residue. A D gene is named only where the DNA matches it firmly. Rows may omit the clone size; those that give it use once, few, many or a size class.

>-|TRBJ2-7|TRBV4-1|TRBD1
CASSQDPGTGSYEQYF
TGCGCCAGCAGCCAAGATCCAGGGACAGGGAGTTACGAGCAGTACTTC
>-|TRBJ2-3|TRBV10-3|-
CATALPVSTDTQYF
TGTGCCACCGCCCTGCCGGTTAGCACAGATACGCAGTATTTT
>-|TRBJ1-1|TRBV7-2|-
CASGGGPSRTEAFF
TGTGCCAGCGGGGGGGGGCCCTCCCGCACTGAAGCTTTCTTT
>few|TRBJ2-5|TRBV4-1|-
CASSQTGLYQETQYF
TGCGCCAGCAGCCAGACAGGTTTATACCAAGAGACCCAGTACTTC
>-|TRBJ1-2|TRBV6-6|-
CASSLQYDYGYTF
TGTGCCAGCAGTTTACAGTACGACTATGGCTACACCTTC
>-|TRBJ1-3|TRBV18|TRBD1
CASSPGQAIPSGNTIYF
TGTGCCAGCTCTCCGGGACAGGCTATTCCATCTGGAAACACCATATATTTT
>-|TRBJ2-1|TRBV5-4|TRBD1
CASSRGTGGINEQFF
TGTGCCAGCAGCCGTGGGACAGGGGGTATCAATGAGCAGTTCTTC
>once|TRBJ1-2|TRBV24-1|TRBD1
CATSDTGQGIYGYTF
TGTGCCACCAGTGACACGGGACAGGGGATCTATGGCTACACCTTC
>-|TRBJ1-2|TRBV11-2|TRBD1
CASSHGQGANYGYTF
TGTGCCAGCAGCCATGGACAGGGAGCTAACTATGGCTACACCTTC
>-|TRBJ1-1|TRBV4-2|TRBD1
CASSQVGQEGTEAFF
TGTGCCAGCAGCCAAGTCGGACAGGAGGGCACTGAAGCTTTCTTT
>-|TRBJ2-1|TRBV5-1|-
CASSDPGGDNEQFF
TGCGCCAGCAGCGATCCGGGGGGCGACAATGAGCAGTTCTTC
>-|TRBJ2-7|TRBV7-9|-
CASSFGGYMEQYF
TGTGCCAGCAGCTTTGGGGGGTATATGGAGCAGTACTTC
>-|TRBJ2-5|TRBV11-3|-
CASSLRGSETQYF
TGTGCCAGCAGCTTACGGGGGTCGGAGACCCAGTACTTC
>-|TRBJ1-6|TRBV2|TRBD1
CASMGTVNSPLHF
TGTGCCAGCATGGGGACAGTCAATTCACCCCTCCACTTT
>-|TRBJ1-2|TRBV28|-
CASRPVSSGQRGYTF
TGTGCCAGCCGCCCGGTAAGCAGTGGCCAGCGGGGCTACACCTTC
>-|TRBJ2-4|TRBV30|-
CAWSVKGDIQYF
TGTGCCTGGAGTGTAAAGGGGGACATTCAGTACTTC
>-|TRBJ1-1|TRBV10-3|TRBD1
CAISTRQGELNTEAFF
TGTGCCATCAGTACCCGACAGGGAGAATTGAACACTGAAGCTTTCTTT
>-|TRBJ2-5|TRBV5-1|-
CASSPEGRIEETQYF
TGCGCCAGCAGCCCGGAGGGACGGATAGAAGAGACCCAGTACTTC
>-|TRBJ1-1|TRBV5-1|TRBD1
CASSPSPTGGTEAFF
TGCGCCAGCAGCCCATCACCGACAGGGGGCACTGAAGCTTTCTTT
>once|TRBJ2-2|TRBV7-3|TRBD2
CASSQGGSNGELFF
TGTGCCAGCAGCCAGGGCGGGAGTAACGGGGAGCTGTTTTTT